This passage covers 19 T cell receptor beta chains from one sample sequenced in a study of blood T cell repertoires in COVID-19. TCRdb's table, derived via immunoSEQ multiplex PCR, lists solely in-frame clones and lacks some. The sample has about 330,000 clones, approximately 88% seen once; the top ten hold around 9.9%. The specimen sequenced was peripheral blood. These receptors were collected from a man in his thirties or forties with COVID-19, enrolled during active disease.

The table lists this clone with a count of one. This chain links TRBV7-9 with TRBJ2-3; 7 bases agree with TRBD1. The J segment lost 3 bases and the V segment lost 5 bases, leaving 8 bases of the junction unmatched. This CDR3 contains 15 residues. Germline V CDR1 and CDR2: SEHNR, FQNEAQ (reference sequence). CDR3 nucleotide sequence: TGTGCCAGCAGCCACGACAGGGATGAAACAGATACGCAGTATTTT. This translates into CASSHDRDETDTQYF.

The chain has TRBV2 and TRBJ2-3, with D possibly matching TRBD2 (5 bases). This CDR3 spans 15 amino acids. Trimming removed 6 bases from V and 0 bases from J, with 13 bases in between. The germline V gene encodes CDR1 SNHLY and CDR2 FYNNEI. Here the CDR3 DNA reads TGTGCCAGCAGCCCCGGACTGCCGAGCACAGATACGCAGTATTTT. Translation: CASSPGLPSTDTQYF.

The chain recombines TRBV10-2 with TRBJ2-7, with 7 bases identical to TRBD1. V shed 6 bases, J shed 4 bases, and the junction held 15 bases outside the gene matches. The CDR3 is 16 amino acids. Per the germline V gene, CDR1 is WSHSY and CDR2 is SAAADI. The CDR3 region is CASSESHRGRLYEQYF. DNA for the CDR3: TGCGCCAGCAGCGAGAGCCACAGGGGCCGACTGTACGAGCAGTACTTC.

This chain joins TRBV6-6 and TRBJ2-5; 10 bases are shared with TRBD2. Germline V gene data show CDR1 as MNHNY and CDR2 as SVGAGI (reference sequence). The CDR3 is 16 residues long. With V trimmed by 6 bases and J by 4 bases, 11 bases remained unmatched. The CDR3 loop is CASSPRAGGHRETQYF. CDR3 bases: TGTGCCAGCAGCCCGCGAGCGGGGGGGCATCGAGAGACCCAGTACTTC.

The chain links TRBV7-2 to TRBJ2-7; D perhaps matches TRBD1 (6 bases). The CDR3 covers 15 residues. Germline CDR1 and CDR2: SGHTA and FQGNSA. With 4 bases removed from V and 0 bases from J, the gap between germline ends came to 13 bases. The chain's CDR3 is CASSWGSRGSYEQYF. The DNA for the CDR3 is TGTGCCAGCAGCTGGGGCTCCAGGGGCTCCTACGAGCAGTACTTC. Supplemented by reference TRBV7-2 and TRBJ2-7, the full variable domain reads GAGVSQSPSNKVTEKGKDVELRCDPISGHTALYWYRQSLGQGLEFLIYFQGNSAPDKSGLPSDRFSAERTGGSVSTLTIQRTQQEDSAVYLCASSWGSRGSYEQYFGPGTRLTVT.

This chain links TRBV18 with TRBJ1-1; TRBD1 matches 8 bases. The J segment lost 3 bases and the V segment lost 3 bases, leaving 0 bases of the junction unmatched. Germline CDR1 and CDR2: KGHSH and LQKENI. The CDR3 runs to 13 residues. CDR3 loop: CASSPTGDTEAFF. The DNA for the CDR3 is TGTGCCAGCTCACCGACAGGGGACACTGAAGCTTTCTTT.

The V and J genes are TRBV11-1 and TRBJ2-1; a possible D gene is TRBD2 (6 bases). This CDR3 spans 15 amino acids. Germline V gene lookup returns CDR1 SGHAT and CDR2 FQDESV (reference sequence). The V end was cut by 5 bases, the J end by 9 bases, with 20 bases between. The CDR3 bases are TGTGCCAGCAGCCCCGACCCAACTAGCTTGGTTGAGCAGTTCTTC. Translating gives CASSPDPTSLVEQFF.

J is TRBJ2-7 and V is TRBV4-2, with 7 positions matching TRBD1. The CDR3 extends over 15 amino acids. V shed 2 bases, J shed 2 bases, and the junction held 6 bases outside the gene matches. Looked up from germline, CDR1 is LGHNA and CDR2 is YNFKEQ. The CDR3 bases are TGTGCCAGCAGCCAACTGAAAGGGGGCACCTACGAGCAGTACTTC. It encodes CASSQLKGGTYEQYF.

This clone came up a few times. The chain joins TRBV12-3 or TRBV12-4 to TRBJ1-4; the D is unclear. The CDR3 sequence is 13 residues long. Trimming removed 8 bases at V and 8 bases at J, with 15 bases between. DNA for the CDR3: TGTGCCAGCCGTCAAATCGGGGTAGAAAAACTGTTTTTT. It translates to CASRQIGVEKLFF.

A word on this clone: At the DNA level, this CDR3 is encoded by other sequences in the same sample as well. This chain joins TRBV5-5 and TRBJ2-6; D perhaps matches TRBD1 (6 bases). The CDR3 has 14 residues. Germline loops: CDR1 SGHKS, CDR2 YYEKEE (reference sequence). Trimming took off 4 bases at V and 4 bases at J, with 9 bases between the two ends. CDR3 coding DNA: TGTGCCAGCAGCCGTACAGGGGGGGCCAACGTCCTGACTTTC. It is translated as CASSRTGGANVLTF.

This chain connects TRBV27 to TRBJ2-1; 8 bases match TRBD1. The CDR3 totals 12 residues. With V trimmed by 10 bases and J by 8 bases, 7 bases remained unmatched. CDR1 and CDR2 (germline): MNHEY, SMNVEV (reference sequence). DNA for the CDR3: TGTGCCACCTGCGGACAGGGTGATGAGCAGTTCTTC. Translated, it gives CATCGQGDEQFF.

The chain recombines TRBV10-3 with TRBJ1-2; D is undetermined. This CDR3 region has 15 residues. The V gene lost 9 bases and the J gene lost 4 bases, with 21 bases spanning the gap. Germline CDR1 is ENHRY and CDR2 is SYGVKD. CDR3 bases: TGTGCCATTTCCCCCCGAGAGGCCTTTCTCTATGGCTACACCTTC. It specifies CAISPREAFLYGYTF.

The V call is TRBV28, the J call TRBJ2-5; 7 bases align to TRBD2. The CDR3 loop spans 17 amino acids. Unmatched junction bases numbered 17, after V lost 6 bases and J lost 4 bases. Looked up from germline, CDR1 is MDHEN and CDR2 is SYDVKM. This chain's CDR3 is CASSPVGEGLTRETQYF. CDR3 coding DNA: TGTGCCAGCAGCCCCGTTGGGGAGGGCCTCACGAGAGAGACCCAGTACTTC.

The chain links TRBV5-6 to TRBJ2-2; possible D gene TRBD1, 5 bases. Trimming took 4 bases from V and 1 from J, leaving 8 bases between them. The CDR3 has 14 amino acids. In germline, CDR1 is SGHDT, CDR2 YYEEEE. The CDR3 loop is CASSLRVNTGELFF. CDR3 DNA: TGTGCCAGCAGCCTCAGGGTGAACACCGGGGAGCTGTTTTTT.

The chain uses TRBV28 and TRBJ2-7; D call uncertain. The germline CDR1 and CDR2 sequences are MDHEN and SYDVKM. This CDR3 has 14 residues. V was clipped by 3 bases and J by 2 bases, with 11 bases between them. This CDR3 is CASSFENLPYEQYF. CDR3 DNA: TGTGCCAGCAGTTTTGAAAACTTACCCTACGAGCAGTACTTC.

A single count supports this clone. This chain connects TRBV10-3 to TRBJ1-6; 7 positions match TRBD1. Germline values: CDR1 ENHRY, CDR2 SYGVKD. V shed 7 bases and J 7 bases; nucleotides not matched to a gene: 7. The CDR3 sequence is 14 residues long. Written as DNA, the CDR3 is TGTGCCATCAACCGACAGGGTGGGAATTCACCCCTCCACTTT. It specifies CAINRQGGNSPLHF.

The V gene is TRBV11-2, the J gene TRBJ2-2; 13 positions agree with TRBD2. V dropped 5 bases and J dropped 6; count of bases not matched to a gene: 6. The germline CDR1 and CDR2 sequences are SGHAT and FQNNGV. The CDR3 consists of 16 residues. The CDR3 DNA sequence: TGTGCCAGCAGCCCCCAGGGACTAGCGGGACCCGGGGAGCTGTTTTTT. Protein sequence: CASSPQGLAGPGELFF.

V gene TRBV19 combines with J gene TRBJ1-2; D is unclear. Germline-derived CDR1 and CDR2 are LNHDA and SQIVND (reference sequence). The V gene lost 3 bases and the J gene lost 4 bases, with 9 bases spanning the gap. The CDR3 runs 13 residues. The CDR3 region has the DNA TGTGCCAGTAGTATCCCCCCATCCTATGGCTACACCTTC. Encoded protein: CASSIPPSYGYTF.

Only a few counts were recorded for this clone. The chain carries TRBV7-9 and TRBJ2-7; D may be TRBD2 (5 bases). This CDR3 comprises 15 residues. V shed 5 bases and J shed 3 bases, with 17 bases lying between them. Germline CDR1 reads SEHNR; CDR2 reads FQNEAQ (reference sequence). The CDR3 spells CASSADSPPHYEQYF. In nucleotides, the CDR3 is TGTGCCAGCAGCGCGGACTCCCCTCCTCACTACGAGCAGTACTTC.